The 28 T cell receptor beta chains reported below all come from one sample, sequenced in a study of T cell changes during pregnancy in multiple sclerosis. This table comes from immunoSEQ multiplex PCR, and its TCRdb copy is limited to in-frame clones, with some not included. The sample includes 37,000 or so clones, roughly 88% seen only once; the top ten take approximately 1.2%. This material consisted of CD4+ T cells from peripheral blood mononuclear cells, taken before pregnancy. Every receptor here comes from a female donor with multiple sclerosis, enrolled in a pregnancy study.

The chain is built from TRBV28 and TRBJ2-1, with D possibly TRBD1 on 6 matching bases. The V end was cut by 3 bases, the J end by 5 bases, with 14 bases between. Germline loops: CDR1 MDHEN, CDR2 SYDVKM. The CDR3 consists of 15 residues. CDR3 nucleotides: TGTGCCAGCAGTTTTTACGGCCGGACAGACAATGAGCAGTTCTTC. Protein: CASSFYGRTDNEQFF. The complete variable domain, with remaining parts taken from reference TRBV28 and TRBJ2-1, reads DVKVTQSSRYLVKRTGEKVFLECVQDMDHENMFWYRQDPGLGLRLIYFSYDVKMKEKGDIPEGYSVSREKKERFSLILESASTNQTSMYLCASSFYGRTDNEQFFGPGTRLTVL.

The chain joins TRBV9 to TRBJ1-1; tentative D call: TRBD1 (6 bases). Deletions cut 0 bases from V and 4 bases from J, with 16 bases between. The CDR3 contains 16 residues. The germline V gene has CDR1 SGDLS and CDR2 YYNGEE. The CDR3 DNA is TGTGCCAGCAGCGTAGCCCCAACAGGGAAAGGCACTGAAGCTTTCTTT. Its translation: CASSVAPTGKGTEAFF. The whole variable domain, remainder taken from reference TRBV9 and TRBJ1-1, is DSGVTQTPKHLITATGQRVTLRCSPRSGDLSVYWYQQSLDQGLQFLIQYYNGEERAKGNILERFSAQQFPDLHSELNLSSLELGDSALYFCASSVAPTGKGTEAFFGQGTRLTVV.

This rearrangement joins TRBV2 to TRBJ1-1; unclear D gene. Trimming left V 6 bases short and J 1 base short, with 9 bases between. The CDR3 spans 13 residues. From germline, CDR1 is SNHLY and CDR2 FYNNEI. In DNA form, the CDR3 reads TGTGCCAGCAGCGGTCATCCGAACACTGAAGCTTTCTTT. It codes for CASSGHPNTEAFF.

The rearrangement joins TRBV14 to TRBJ1-4, with 8 positions matching TRBD1. Germline CDR1 reads SGHDN; CDR2 reads FVKESK. The CDR3 is 15 amino acids. Trimming at V came to 4 bases and at J to 3 bases, leaving 4 bases not matched to a gene. The CDR3 nucleotides are TGTGCCAGCAGCCGGGACAGGTCGCCTAATGAAAAACTGTTTTTT. Protein sequence: CASSRDRSPNEKLFF. Filled out from reference TRBV14 and TRBJ1-4, the complete variable domain reads EAGVTQFPSHSVIEKGQTVTLRCDPISGHDNLYWYRRVMGKEIKFLLHFVKESKQDESGMPNNRFLAERTGGTYSTLKVQPAELEDSGVYFCASSRDRSPNEKLFFGSGTQLSVL.

The chain uses TRBV7-2 and TRBJ2-5, with a tentative D call TRBD2 (6 bases). V was pared by 3 bases and J by 5 bases, with 16 bases between. The CDR3 length is 15 residues. The germline V gene encodes CDR1 SGHTA and CDR2 FQGNSA. The CDR3 DNA reads TGTGCCAGCAGCTTGTCTTATCGCGGGGAGGAGACCCAGTACTTC. Translating it yields CASSLSYRGEETQYF.

This clone was recorded once. The chain has TRBV19 and TRBJ1-4, with a tentative D call TRBD1 (5 bases). This CDR3 spans 14 amino acids. Trimming removed 1 base from V and 8 bases from J, with 11 bases in between. CDR1 and CDR2 (germline): LNHDA, SQIVND (reference sequence). Here the CDR3 reads CASSIGQGGEKLFF. CDR3 nucleotides: TGTGCCAGTAGTATAGGGCAGGGTGGCGAAAAACTGTTTTTT.

The chain has TRBV28 and TRBJ2-7; TRBD1 aligns across 11 bases. The germline V gene has CDR1 MDHEN and CDR2 SYDVKM. Trimming removed 5 bases from V and 12 bases from J; junction bases left unmatched: 6. The CDR3 has 12 amino acids. The CDR3 coding sequence is TGTGCCAGCAGTCCAACGGACAGGGGGCTGTACTTC. Amino acid sequence: CASSPTDRGLYF.

This rearrangement joins TRBV5-1 to TRBJ1-3; 9 bases agree with TRBD1. The germline gives CDR1 SGHRS, CDR2 YFSETQ. This CDR3 has 16 residues. V gave up 0 bases and J gave up 3 bases; unmatched junction bases: 4. This CDR3 is CASSLAGQGVGNTIYF. In DNA, the CDR3 is TGCGCCAGCAGCTTGGCGGGACAGGGTGTTGGAAACACCATATATTTT. Full variable domain (outside the CDR3, taken from reference TRBV5-1 and TRBJ1-3): KAGVTQTPRYLIKTRGQQVTLSCSPISGHRSVSWYQQTPGQGLQFLFEYFSETQRNKGNFPGRFSGRQFSNSRSEMNVSTLELGDSALYLCASSLAGQGVGNTIYFGEGSWLTVV.

The V and J genes are TRBV30 and TRBJ1-4; 10 bases are shared with TRBD1. The V segment lost 5 bases and the J segment 8 bases; nucleotides outside the gene matches: 8. This CDR3 is 14 amino acids long. Germline assignment: CDR1 GTSNPN and CDR2 SVGIG (reference sequence). For the CDR3, the DNA is TGTGCCTGGTCCTCGGGACAGGGGATAGAAAAACTGTTTTTT. It translates to CAWSSGQGIEKLFF.

V and J are TRBV29-1 and TRBJ1-4; no reliable D call. Germline CDR1 and CDR2: SQVTM and ANQGSEA. This CDR3 is built from 12 residues. Trimming removed 5 bases from V and 6 bases from J, with 10 bases in between. CDR3 nucleotide sequence: TGCAGCGTTTCAGGATCGGATGAAAAACTGTTTTTT. This gives the protein CSVSGSDEKLFF. The whole variable domain, filled in from reference TRBV29-1 and TRBJ1-4, reads SAVISQKPSRDICQRGTSLTIQCQVDSQVTMMFWYRQQPGQSLTLIATANQGSEATYESGFVIDKFPISRPNLTFSTLTVSNMSPEDSSIYLCSVSGSDEKLFFGSGTQLSVL.

The V and J genes are TRBV21-1 and TRBJ1-4. TRBV21-1 is a recognized pseudogene. The CDR3 loop spans 12 amino acids. DNA for the CDR3: TGTGCCAGCAGCGACCGGGAGGAAAAACTGTTTTTT. Protein sequence: CASSDREEKLFF.

V gene TRBV6-1 combines with J gene TRBJ1-4; D perhaps matches TRBD1 (5 bases). Per germline, CDR1 MNHNS and CDR2 SASEGT. The CDR3 totals 15 residues. V lost 6 bases and J lost 8, with 19 bases in between. DNA of the CDR3: TGTGCCAGCAGCTTATTTCAGGGTTTGGGAGAAAAACTGTTTTTT. This translates into CASSLFQGLGEKLFF.

CDR3 DNA: TGCGCCAGCAGCGGAGGACAGGGTCAAGAGACCCAGTACTTC. Its protein product is CASSGGQGQETQYF. The chain carries TRBV5-1 and TRBJ2-5, with TRBD1 identical over 8 bases. The trim removed 4 bases at V and 2 bases at J, leaving 4 bases unmatched. Germline V gene lookup returns CDR1 SGHRS and CDR2 YFSETQ. CDR3 length: 14 residues.

The chain uses TRBV7-8 and TRBJ1-2, with a possible D match to TRBD1 (5 bases). V lost 5 bases to trimming and J lost 7 bases, with 14 bases between them. In germline, CDR1 is SGHVS, CDR2 FQNEAQ. The CDR3 extends over 13 amino acids. The CDR3: CASSRGRDGGYTF. In nucleotides, the CDR3 is TGTGCCAGCAGCAGGGGCAGGGATGGTGGCTACACCTTC.

The rearrangement links TRBV4-1 to TRBJ2-4; possible D gene TRBD2, 6 bases. V was trimmed by 4 bases and J by 1 base, leaving 23 bases between them. CDR3 length: 19 amino acids. CDR1 is MGHRA, CDR2 YSYEKL, per germline. The CDR3 loop reads CASSPGRGRGTLAKNIQYF. CDR3 coding DNA: TGCGCCAGCAGCCCGGGAAGGGGCCGGGGGACTTTGGCCAAAAACATTCAGTACTTC.

This chain joins TRBV4-1 and TRBJ2-1; 11 bases match TRBD2. The CDR3 is 16 amino acids. Germline CDR1 is MGHRA and CDR2 is YSYEKL. V lost 1 base and J lost 5; bases outside the gene matches: 4. The DNA of the CDR3 is TGCGCCAGCAGCCAAGGACTAGCGGGAAGGAACAATGAGCAGTTCTTC. Translating gives CASSQGLAGRNNEQFF.

V gene TRBV7-6 combines with J gene TRBJ2-2, with D possibly matching TRBD2 (6 bases). This CDR3 is built from 14 residues. Trimming left V 5 bases short and J 7 bases short, with 14 bases between. Germline V gene data show CDR1 as SGHVS and CDR2 as FNYEAQ. CDR3 amino acids: CASSIGGYGGELFF. The CDR3 DNA reads TGTGCCAGCAGCATAGGAGGGTACGGCGGGGAGCTGTTTTTT.

With regard to this clone: At one of its ends the junction is not consistent with the germline gene, which may arise from a read error. The chain has TRBV5-1 and TRBJ2-5; TRBD1 matches at 9 bases. Looked up from germline, CDR1 is SGHRS and CDR2 is YFSETQ. The CDR3 length is 19 residues. CDR3 in amino acids: CASSWVTGQGRLALTPGDF. DNA for the CDR3: TGCGCCAGCAGCTGGGTAACGGGACAGGGTCGTCTAGCCCTCACGCCGGGAGACTTC.

The chain recombines TRBV5-1 with TRBJ1-5, with 7 bases aligning to TRBD1. The V gene end was trimmed by 6 bases and the J gene end by 1 base; junction bases not matched to a gene: 13. The CDR3 totals 17 residues. Germline V gives CDR1 SGHRS, CDR2 YFSETQ. This CDR3 is CASNLNRGWVSNQPQHF. Written as DNA, the CDR3 is TGCGCCAGCAACCTAAACAGGGGATGGGTGAGCAATCAGCCCCAGCATTTT.

The V gene is TRBV23-1, the J gene TRBJ1-3, with 8 positions matching TRBD1. TRBV23-1 is known as an ORF, though its function is uncertain. Germline trimming cut 3 bases from V and 2 bases from J; bases unmatched to any gene: 9. This CDR3 contains 17 residues. The CDR3 protein is CASSHSLDRGTGNTIYF. The CDR3 DNA sequence: TGCGCCAGCAGTCATTCTCTAGACAGGGGAACTGGAAACACCATATATTTT.

J is TRBJ1-1 and V is TRBV18; 10 bases fit TRBD1. Looked up from germline, CDR1 is KGHSH and CDR2 is LQKENI. The junction had 8 bases not matched to a gene; V was cut back by 4 bases and J by 0 bases. This CDR3 is built from 17 residues. The CDR3 DNA follows: TGTGCCAGCTCACGAGGGACAGGGGCGACTATGAACACTGAAGCTTTCTTT. The encoded protein is CASSRGTGATMNTEAFF.

The chain links TRBV6-4 to TRBJ2-1; 8 nucleotides align to TRBD2. With 2 bases clipped from V and 7 bases from J, the junction kept 7 bases outside the gene matches. The CDR3 is 15 residues long. Per germline, CDR1 MRHNA and CDR2 SNTAGT. The CDR3 coding sequence is TGTGCCAGCAGTGACCGGGCGAGCGGGGGAAATGAGCAGTTCTTC. Residues: CASSDRASGGNEQFF.

In this sample, this clone turned up a few times. The genes are TRBV7-2 and TRBJ2-5; D is ambiguous. The CDR3 contains 14 residues. V lost 2 bases and J 1 base, leaving 8 bases between the germline ends. The germline CDR1 and CDR2 sequences are SGHTA and FQGNSA. Here the CDR3 reads CASSLMTIQETQYF. CDR3 DNA: TGTGCCAGCAGCTTAATGACAATCCAAGAGACCCAGTACTTC.

This clone is medium-sized within its sample. The rearrangement uses TRBV11-1 and TRBJ2-1; D unresolved. Germline V lookup: CDR1 SGHAT, CDR2 FQDESV (reference sequence). Trimming took 3 bases from V and 8 from J, leaving 5 bases between them. This CDR3 has 11 residues. CDR3 loop: CASSFEYEQFF. CDR3 nucleotides: TGTGCCAGCAGCTTCGAGTATGAGCAGTTCTTC.

V and J are TRBV29-1 and TRBJ2-5, with TRBD2 matching over 11 bases. The CDR3 extends over 15 amino acids. The V and J ends lost 6 bases and 1 base, in that order; junction bases with no gene match: 7. CDR1 and CDR2 from the germline V gene are SQVTM and ANQGSEA. Here the CDR3 reads CSVWLAGGPQETQYF. For the CDR3, the DNA is TGCAGCGTCTGGCTAGCGGGAGGCCCCCAAGAGACCCAGTACTTC. The entire variable domain, with the rest obtained from reference TRBV29-1 and TRBJ2-5, is as follows: SAVISQKPSRDICQRGTSLTIQCQVDSQVTMMFWYRQQPGQSLTLIATANQGSEATYESGFVIDKFPISRPNLTFSTLTVSNMSPEDSSIYLCSVWLAGGPQETQYFGPGTRLLVL.

The V and J genes are TRBV27 and TRBJ1-5, with TRBD1 matching 7 bases. This CDR3 is 15 amino acids long. V was pared by 5 bases and J by 2 bases, with 6 bases of the junction left unmatched. Germline V gene lookup returns CDR1 MNHEY and CDR2 SMNVEV (reference sequence). CDR3: CASSGTEFGNQPQHF. The CDR3 coding sequence is TGTGCCAGCAGTGGGACAGAATTCGGCAATCAGCCCCAGCATTTT.

The chain has TRBV7-9 and TRBJ2-7; D is perhaps TRBD2 (5 bases). The germline V and J ends were trimmed by 3 bases and 3 bases, with 9 bases remaining between them. The germline V gene has CDR1 SEHNR and CDR2 FQNEAQ (reference sequence). The CDR3 has 13 amino acids. The CDR3: CASSLEENYEQYF. CDR3 DNA: TGTGCCAGCAGCTTGGAGGAGAACTACGAGCAGTACTTC.

This chain connects TRBV11-2 to TRBJ2-7, with D maybe TRBD2 (5 bases). Germline CDR1 and CDR2: SGHAT and FQNNGV. V lost 1 base to trimming and J lost 1 base, with 11 bases between them. CDR3 size: 15 residues. CDR3 nucleotides: TGTGCCAGCAGCTTAGGTCTAGCCGTTTCCTACGAGCAGTACTTC. Translation gives CASSLGLAVSYEQYF.